The rows below give T cell receptor beta chains drawn from one sample of a study of neurological immune-mediated disorders. A single record per CDR3 protein comes from TCRdb applying MiXCR to the 5' RACE reads. This sample has 50,000 to 75,000 distinct CDR3 sequences, with about 4% found just once. Sequenced material: PBMCs. These receptors came from a man aged 45-65 years with multiple sclerosis. CDR3s include the opening cysteine and the closing phenylalanine or tryptophan. Each record gives: clone size, D gene, J gene, V gene, CDR3 protein, CDR3 DNA. A D gene is named only where the DNA matches it firmly. For some rows the clone size is stated as once, few or many, or as a class when expanded; others skip it.

abundance: many
d_gene: TRBD1
j_gene: TRBJ1-6
v_gene: TRBV20-1
CDR3aa: CSARTGNSPLHF
CDR3nt: TGCAGTGCACGGACAGGAAATTCACCCCTCCACTTT

abundance: many
d_gene: TRBD1
j_gene: TRBJ1-1
v_gene: TRBV4-3
CDR3aa: CASSQTTGADTEAFF
CDR3nt: TGCGCCAGCAGCCAAACGACAGGGGCGGACACTGAAGCTTTCTTT

abundance: many
d_gene: -
j_gene: TRBJ2-7
v_gene: TRBV10-3
CDR3aa: CAISHNPGDEQYF
CDR3nt: TGTGCCATCAGCCACAATCCAGGGGACGAGCAGTACTTC

abundance: many
d_gene: -
j_gene: TRBJ1-3
v_gene: TRBV18
CDR3aa: CASPRGNTIYF
CDR3nt: TGTGCCAGCCCTCGGGGAAACACCATATATTTT

abundance: once
d_gene: -
j_gene: TRBJ1-2
v_gene: TRBV30
CDR3aa: CAWTVTGIRGYTF
CDR3nt: TGTGCCTGGACCGTCACAGGGATTAGGGGCTACACCTTC

abundance: many
d_gene: -
j_gene: TRBJ2-3
v_gene: TRBV24-1
CDR3aa: CATSDNRSPNTDTQYF
CDR3nt: TGTGCCACCAGTGATAACAGGAGCCCGAACACAGATACGCAGTATTTT

abundance: many
d_gene: -
j_gene: TRBJ2-7
v_gene: TRBV9
CDR3aa: CASSPQGLADEQYF
CDR3nt: TGTGCCAGCAGCCCTCAGGGGCTAGCGGACGAGCAGTACTTC

abundance: -
d_gene: -
j_gene: TRBJ1-5
v_gene: TRBV20-1
CDR3aa: CSARDEGGASQPQNF
CDR3nt: TGCAGTGCTAGAGACGAAGGGGGGGCGAGCCAGCCCCAGAATTTT

abundance: many
d_gene: -
j_gene: TRBJ1-5
v_gene: TRBV10-3
CDR3aa: CAISEGRNQPQHF
CDR3nt: TGTGCCATCAGTGAGGGGCGCAATCAGCCCCAGCATTTT

abundance: many
d_gene: -
j_gene: TRBJ2-5
v_gene: TRBV3-1
CDR3aa: CASSYTGNRQETQYF
CDR3nt: TGTGCCAGCAGCTACACAGGGAACCGTCAAGAGACCCAGTACTTC

abundance: many
d_gene: TRBD1
j_gene: TRBJ2-3
v_gene: TRBV7-9
CDR3aa: CASNLQGATDTQYF
CDR3nt: TGTGCCAGCAACTTACAGGGGGCAACAGATACGCAGTATTTT

abundance: many
d_gene: -
j_gene: TRBJ2-3
v_gene: TRBV20-1
CDR3aa: CSARDGRRTDTQYF
CDR3nt: TGCAGTGCTAGAGATGGGAGGAGGACAGATACGCAGTATTTT

abundance: many
d_gene: -
j_gene: TRBJ2-1
v_gene: TRBV20-1
CDR3aa: CSARDVRGSYNEQFF
CDR3nt: TGCAGTGCTAGGGACGTCCGTGGCTCCTACAATGAGCAGTTCTTC

abundance: many
d_gene: TRBD2
j_gene: TRBJ2-1
v_gene: TRBV9
CDR3aa: CASSVSGGPANEQFF
CDR3nt: TGTGCCAGCAGCGTTAGCGGGGGCCCCGCCAATGAGCAGTTCTTC

abundance: many
d_gene: -
j_gene: TRBJ1-4
v_gene: TRBV7-9
CDR3aa: CASSLVDYRTNEKLFF
CDR3nt: TGTGCCAGCAGCTTAGTTGATTACAGGACTAATGAAAAACTGTTTTTT

abundance: many
d_gene: -
j_gene: TRBJ2-3
v_gene: TRBV5-1
CDR3aa: CASSSRGWGARTDTQYF
CDR3nt: TGCGCCAGCAGCTCCCGGGGATGGGGGGCCCGCACAGATACGCAGTATTTT

abundance: many
d_gene: -
j_gene: TRBJ1-1
v_gene: TRBV20-1
CDR3aa: CSARTGNTEAFF
CDR3nt: TGCAGTGCTAGAACGGGTAACACTGAAGCTTTCTTT

abundance: many
d_gene: -
j_gene: TRBJ1-1
v_gene: TRBV19
CDR3aa: CASSPPGRMNTEAFF
CDR3nt: TGTGCCAGTAGTCCCCCGGGACGGATGAACACTGAAGCTTTCTTT

abundance: -
d_gene: -
j_gene: TRBJ1-5
v_gene: TRBV7-8
CDR3aa: CASSFQGNQPQHF
CDR3nt: TGTGCCAGCAGCTTTCAGGGGAATCAGCCCCAGCATTTT

abundance: many
d_gene: -
j_gene: TRBJ1-5
v_gene: TRBV7-2
CDR3aa: CASSLWGLYSNQPQHF
CDR3nt: TGTGCCAGCAGCTTATGGGGGCTTTATAGCAATCAGCCCCAGCATTTT

abundance: many
d_gene: -
j_gene: TRBJ2-3
v_gene: TRBV20-1
CDR3aa: CSARDSIAGARDTQYF
CDR3nt: TGCAGTGCCAGGGACTCAATCGCGGGGGCCAGGGATACGCAGTATTTT

abundance: many
d_gene: -
j_gene: TRBJ2-3
v_gene: TRBV5-1
CDR3aa: CASSPTAGTDTQYF
CDR3nt: TGCGCCAGCAGCCCCACAGCAGGTACAGATACGCAGTATTTT

abundance: -
d_gene: -
j_gene: TRBJ1-5
v_gene: TRBV20-1
CDR3aa: CSARDSSSNQPQNF
CDR3nt: TGCAGTGCTAGAGATAGCAGTAGCAATCAGCCCCAGAATTTT

abundance: many
d_gene: -
j_gene: TRBJ1-2
v_gene: TRBV11-1
CDR3aa: CASSSRVTRGYTF
CDR3nt: TGTGCCAGCAGCTCCAGGGTAACAAGGGGCTACACCTTC

abundance: many
d_gene: TRBD2
j_gene: TRBJ2-3
v_gene: TRBV7-2
CDR3aa: CASSKLAGASDTQYF
CDR3nt: TGTGCCAGCAGCAAACTAGCGGGGGCGTCAGATACGCAGTATTTT

abundance: many
d_gene: -
j_gene: TRBJ1-1
v_gene: TRBV7-9
CDR3aa: CASSLAGRRPVPAFF
CDR3nt: TGTGCCAGCAGCTTAGCGGGACGACGACCTGTGCCGGCTTTCTTT

abundance: many
d_gene: -
j_gene: TRBJ2-5
v_gene: TRBV24-1
CDR3aa: CATSDPRGDKETQYF
CDR3nt: TGTGCCACCAGTGACCCGCGCGGGGACAAGGAGACCCAGTACTTC

abundance: many
d_gene: TRBD1
j_gene: TRBJ1-1
v_gene: TRBV20-1
CDR3aa: CSARGAGTGNTEAFF
CDR3nt: TGCAGTGCTAGGGGAGCCGGGACAGGAAACACTGAAGCTTTCTTT

abundance: many
d_gene: -
j_gene: TRBJ1-4
v_gene: TRBV12-3/TRBV12-4
CDR3aa: CASSFSPIATNEKLFF
CDR3nt: TGTGCCAGCAGTTTCTCACCGATAGCAACTAATGAAAAACTGTTTTTT

abundance: few
d_gene: -
j_gene: TRBJ2-3
v_gene: TRBV7-6
CDR3aa: CASSLVYDRTSTDTQYF
CDR3nt: TGTGCCAGCAGCTTAGTTTACGACAGGACTAGCACAGATACGCAGTATTTT

abundance: many
d_gene: TRBD2
j_gene: TRBJ2-3
v_gene: TRBV20-1
CDR3aa: CSAKDSGGADTQYF
CDR3nt: TGCAGTGCTAAGGATAGCGGGGGGGCCGATACGCAGTATTTT

abundance: many
d_gene: -
j_gene: TRBJ1-5
v_gene: TRBV5-6
CDR3aa: CASSLGRVRGDQPQHF
CDR3nt: TGTGCCAGCAGCTTGGGCCGGGTGCGCGGGGATCAGCCCCAGCATTTT

abundance: many
d_gene: TRBD2
j_gene: TRBJ2-1
v_gene: TRBV7-2
CDR3aa: CASTVSGLAGSDEQFF
CDR3nt: TGTGCCAGCACGGTTTCTGGACTAGCGGGTTCCGATGAGCAGTTCTTC

abundance: many
d_gene: -
j_gene: TRBJ1-1
v_gene: TRBV5-1
CDR3aa: CASSLSPNTEAFF
CDR3nt: TGCGCCAGCAGCCTTTCACCGAACACTGAAGCTTTCTTT

abundance: many
d_gene: TRBD1
j_gene: TRBJ2-3
v_gene: TRBV20-1
CDR3aa: CSARPRRTGPTDTQYF
CDR3nt: TGCAGTGCTAGACCCAGACGGACAGGCCCCACAGATACGCAGTATTTT

abundance: many
d_gene: -
j_gene: TRBJ1-4
v_gene: TRBV5-1
CDR3aa: CASSLAGGVGINEKLFF
CDR3nt: TGCGCCAGCAGCTTGGCCGGTGGAGTCGGTATTAATGAAAAACTGTTTTTT

abundance: many
d_gene: TRBD1
j_gene: TRBJ1-4
v_gene: TRBV20-1
CDR3aa: CSAVDRERDEKLFF
CDR3nt: TGCAGTGCTGTAGACAGGGAACGGGATGAAAAACTGTTTTTT

abundance: many
d_gene: TRBD1
j_gene: TRBJ2-5
v_gene: TRBV27
CDR3aa: CASSDWGQSQETQYF
CDR3nt: TGTGCCAGCAGTGATTGGGGACAGAGCCAAGAGACCCAGTACTTC

abundance: many
d_gene: TRBD2
j_gene: TRBJ2-1
v_gene: TRBV20-1
CDR3aa: CSDRLAGRNEQFF
CDR3nt: TGCAGCGACCGACTAGCGGGTCGAAATGAGCAGTTCTTC

abundance: many
d_gene: TRBD2
j_gene: TRBJ2-1
v_gene: TRBV4-1
CDR3aa: CASSARLASGGPNEQFF
CDR3nt: TGCGCCAGCAGCGCCCGGCTCGCCAGCGGGGGGCCCAATGAGCAGTTCTTC

abundance: few
d_gene: -
j_gene: TRBJ2-3
v_gene: TRBV6-6
CDR3aa: CASSYRATDTQYF
CDR3nt: TGTGCCAGCAGTTATCGGGCGACAGATACGCAGTATTTT

abundance: many
d_gene: -
j_gene: TRBJ2-5
v_gene: TRBV2
CDR3aa: CASSLGARETQYF
CDR3nt: TGTGCCAGCAGTCTAGGGGCCCGAGAGACCCAGTACTTC

abundance: many
d_gene: -
j_gene: TRBJ2-4
v_gene: TRBV20-1
CDR3aa: CSAKEGGVRAKNIQYF
CDR3nt: TGCAGTGCTAAGGAGGGTGGTGTACGAGCCAAAAACATTCAGTACTTC

abundance: many
d_gene: TRBD1
j_gene: TRBJ1-2
v_gene: TRBV4-1
CDR3aa: CASSQDPGQGLYGYTF
CDR3nt: TGCGCCAGCAGCCAAGACCCGGGACAGGGCCTCTATGGCTACACCTTC

abundance: many
d_gene: -
j_gene: TRBJ2-5
v_gene: TRBV28
CDR3aa: CASSRGETQYF
CDR3nt: TGTGCCAGCAGCCGAGGGGAGACCCAGTACTTC

abundance: many
d_gene: -
j_gene: TRBJ1-2
v_gene: TRBV16
CDR3aa: CASSQTPGTSYGYTF
CDR3nt: TGTGCCAGCAGCCAAACACCGGGGACCTCCTATGGCTACACCTTC

abundance: many
d_gene: -
j_gene: TRBJ1-3
v_gene: TRBV9
CDR3aa: CASSGPAVGGNTIYF
CDR3nt: TGTGCCAGCAGCGGTCCCGCCGTGGGAGGAAACACCATATATTTT

abundance: many
d_gene: -
j_gene: TRBJ2-7
v_gene: TRBV20-1
CDR3aa: CSARSPQPQMTYEQYF
CDR3nt: TGCAGTGCCAGATCCCCCCAACCCCAGATGACCTACGAGCAGTACTTC

abundance: many
d_gene: -
j_gene: TRBJ2-7
v_gene: TRBV6-2/TRBV6-3
CDR3aa: CASSPRQDSYEQYF
CDR3nt: TGTGCCAGCAGTCCTAGACAGGATTCATACGAGCAGTACTTC